A single sample gave rise to the 11 T cell receptor beta chains below, sequenced in a study of CD8 T cells in Susac syndrome. RNA totalling roughly 0.5 to 1 ug underwent reverse transcription with random hexamers. MiXCR was run by TCRdb on the immunoSEQ multiplex PCR reads, yielding one entry per CDR3 protein. The top ten clones hold 0.15% to 0.2% of a sample with more than 200,000 distinct CDR3 sequences, about 94% of them seen once. The sample taken for sequencing was CD4+ T cells from PBMCs. These TCRs come from a human donor with Susac syndrome.

The rearrangement links TRBV3-1 to TRBJ1-5; D is undetermined. This CDR3 is built from 14 residues. The V end was cut by 3 bases, the J end by 3 bases, with 9 bases between. The germline V gene has CDR1 LGHDT and CDR2 YNNKEL (reference sequence). CDR3 nucleotides: TGTGCCAGCAGCCACGGCCATCCCAATCAGCCCCAGCATTTT. Its protein product is CASSHGHPNQPQHF.

The rearrangement links TRBV6-1 to TRBJ2-5; 9 positions agree with TRBD1. V shed 4 bases and J 4 bases; nucleotides not matched to a gene: 7. From germline, CDR1 is MNHNS and CDR2 SASEGT. The length of the CDR3 is 15 residues. The CDR3: CASSVGTGMGETQYF. The DNA of the CDR3 is TGTGCCAGCAGTGTTGGGACAGGGATGGGAGAGACCCAGTACTTC.

The chain couples TRBV6-1 to TRBJ1-5; D may be TRBD1 (6 bases). The CDR3 consists of 14 residues. V was pared by 6 bases and J by 8 bases, with 17 bases between. Germline V gene lookup returns CDR1 MNHNS and CDR2 SASEGT. The DNA for the CDR3 is TGTGCCAGCAGCCTGGGGAGGGGGTGGGAGCCCCAGCATTTT. Its protein is CASSLGRGWEPQHF.

The chain links TRBV5-4 to TRBJ2-1, with a tentative D call TRBD2 (6 bases). The V end was cut by 4 bases, the J end by 5 bases, with 13 bases between. CDR1 is SGHNT and CDR2 is YYREEE in the germline V gene (reference sequence). This CDR3 is built from 14 residues. The CDR3 spells CASSGTGRNNEQFF. In DNA form, the CDR3 reads TGTGCCAGCAGCGGAACCGGGAGAAACAATGAGCAGTTCTTC.

The chain couples TRBV30 to TRBJ2-5; D is undetermined. Germline CDR1 GTSNPN, CDR2 SVGIG (reference sequence). The CDR3 totals 14 residues. Trimming left V 1 base short and J 0 bases short, with 9 bases between. The CDR3 here is CAWSEGDYQETQYF. CDR3 DNA sequence: TGTGCCTGGAGTGAAGGTGACTACCAAGAGACCCAGTACTTC.

J is TRBJ2-2 and V is TRBV20-1; D could derive from TRBD1 or TRBD2 (6 bases each). Germline CDR1 reads DFQATT; CDR2 reads SNEGSKA (reference sequence). Deletions cut 1 base from V and 6 bases from J, with 21 bases between. The CDR3 has 17 residues. The CDR3 here is CSARGPIKRGASGELFF. The CDR3 DNA sequence: TGCAGTGCTAGAGGTCCCATCAAGAGGGGGGCCTCCGGGGAGCTGTTTTTT.

The chain carries TRBV20-1 and TRBJ1-6; 7 bases map to TRBD1. Per the germline V gene, CDR1 is DFQATT and CDR2 is SNEGSKA (reference sequence). J gave up 9 bases and V 7 bases, and 12 bases lay outside the gene matches. The CDR3 consists of 14 residues. The CDR3 DNA is TGCAGTGTGGAAAGGGGGCAAGTAATTTCACCCCTCCACTTT. Protein product: CSVERGQVISPLHF.

V is TRBV6-1 and J is TRBJ2-7; D is ambiguous. Germline values: CDR1 MNHNS, CDR2 SASEGT. There are 11 residues in the CDR3. Deletions cut 3 bases from V and 0 bases from J, with 0 bases between. The CDR3 protein is CASSDSYEQYF. CDR3 nucleotide sequence: TGTGCCAGCAGTGACTCCTACGAGCAGTACTTC.

This chain links TRBV20-1 with TRBJ1-1; D possibly corresponds to TRBD1 (6 bases). Germline V gene sequence: CDR1 DFQATT, CDR2 SNEGSKA (reference sequence). The CDR3 is 14 residues long. V was pared by 6 bases and J by 3 bases, with 17 bases between. For the CDR3, the DNA is TGCAGTGCCTATGGAAGGGGGGCGGACACTGAAGCTTTCTTT. Encoded protein: CSAYGRGADTEAFF.

This clonotype has just a few counts. The J gene is TRBJ1-5, the V gene TRBV5-4; D is undetermined. With 1 base removed from V and 5 bases from J, the gap between germline ends came to 7 bases. The CDR3 covers 13 residues. CDR1 SGHNT and CDR2 YYREEE come from the germline V gene (reference sequence). CDR3 residues: CASSLSGDQPQHF. CDR3 nucleotide sequence: TGTGCCAGCAGCTTGAGCGGTGATCAGCCCCAGCATTTT.

The chain links TRBV7-3 to TRBJ2-1; 10 bases line up with TRBD2. Germline V gene lookup returns CDR1 SGHTA and CDR2 FQGTGA. This CDR3 is 16 amino acids long. J lost 8 bases, V lost 4 bases, and 11 bases had no gene match. In nucleotides, the CDR3 is TGTGCCAGCAGCTCAAAATCTAGCGGGGGTAGAGATGAGCAGTTCTTC. Protein sequence: CASSSKSSGGRDEQFF.